A single sample is the source of the 29 T cell receptor beta chains below, sequenced in a study of identical twins (dated by TCRdb to about 2016). Libraries were constructed by 5' RACE. The data were produced on an Illumina HiSeq 2000. TCRdb took the public reads, trimmed them with fastp at Q25, ran MiXCR for clone calling and kept in-frame beta chains. CDR3 protein sequences are deduplicated, and each keeps its most common genes and DNA. The sample table contains 350,000 to 600,000 distinct CDR3 sequences; only one count was recorded for 14% of them. The ten largest clones add up to roughly 0.56% of the sample. The data also belong to a second study, concerning yellow fever vaccine responses in identical twins.

The sequencing input was CD4+ T cells sorted from blood. These receptors came from a woman aged 18-29 years in good health.

There are many counts of this clonotype. The chain is built from TRBV6-1 and TRBJ1-5; TRBD1 aligns across 11 bases. From germline, CDR1 is MNHNS and CDR2 SASEGT. Trimming took 6 bases from V and 0 from J; bases not matched to a gene: 7. CDR3 length equals 17 residues. Here the CDR3 DNA reads TGTGCCAGCAGCCCCGGACAGGGGGCTTATAGCAATCAGCCCCAGCATTTT. This codes for CASSPGQGAYSNQPQHF.

The chain links TRBV7-8 to TRBJ2-2; D is unresolved. Trimming took 5 bases from V and 9 from J, leaving 19 bases between them. CDR3 length: 15 residues. Germline assignment: CDR1 SGHVS and CDR2 FQNEAQ. This chain's CDR3 is CASSDRRGLGWELFF. The CDR3 region has the DNA TGTGCCAGCAGCGACCGCAGAGGTTTGGGGTGGGAGCTGTTTTTT. The full variable domain, its missing parts supplied by reference TRBV7-8 and TRBJ2-2, is GAGVSQSPRYKVAKRGQDVALRCDPISGHVSLFWYQQALGQGPEFLTYFQNEAQLDKSGLPSDRFFAERPEGSVSTLKIQRTQQEDSAVYLCASSDRRGLGWELFFGEGSRLTVL.

The gene calls are TRBV7-2 and TRBJ2-7; TRBD2 is a possible D gene (6 bases). V was clipped by 1 base and J by 0 bases, with 13 bases between them. This CDR3 has 16 residues. Germline lookup yields CDR1 SGHTA and CDR2 FQGNSA. In DNA form, the CDR3 reads TGTGCCAGCAGCTTAGGGCTAGCGTCTAGCTCCTACGAGCAGTACTTC. Encoded protein: CASSLGLASSSYEQYF.

This sequence joins TRBV20-1 and TRBJ1-5; D ambiguous. The V gene's germline CDR1 is DFQATT and CDR2 SNEGSKA (reference sequence). The CDR3 spans 16 residues. CDR3 amino acids: CSANVGSPYSNQPQHF. As DNA, the CDR3 is TGCAGCGCAAACGTCGGGTCACCTTATAGCAATCAGCCCCAGCATTTT.

The chain has TRBV6-1 and TRBJ1-6, with D maybe TRBD1 (5 bases). Germline CDR1 reads MNHNS; CDR2 reads SASEGT. The V end lost 5 bases, the J end lost 7 bases, and 15 bases lay between the germline ends. The length of the CDR3 is 15 residues. The CDR3 loop is CASSRQSLGNSPLHF. The CDR3, as DNA: TGTGCCAGCAGTCGACAGTCATTGGGGAATTCACCCCTCCACTTT.

This clonotype was seen repeatedly, ten times or more. The rearrangement uses TRBV2 and TRBJ2-7; the D is unclear. The CDR3 loop spans 13 amino acids. Trimming left V 1 base short and J 3 bases short, with 7 bases between. Germline CDR1 and CDR2: SNHLY and FYNNEI. CDR3 DNA: TGTGCCAGCAGTGAAGACGCGTACTACGAGCAGTACTTC. Translation: CASSEDAYYEQYF.

V gene TRBV27 combines with J gene TRBJ2-3; no firm D call. V lost 2 bases and J lost 3, with 12 bases in between. CDR1 is MNHEY, CDR2 SMNVEV, per germline (reference sequence). This CDR3 has 15 residues. CDR3 sequence: CASSLKPDWTDTQYF. The CDR3 bases are TGTGCCAGCAGTTTAAAGCCCGATTGGACAGATACGCAGTATTTT.

This clonotype was seen at least ten times. The J gene is TRBJ2-1, the V gene TRBV5-1, with D perhaps assigned TRBD1 or TRBD2 (6 bases each). CDR3 length: 15 amino acids. Germline V CDR1 and CDR2: SGHRS, YFSETQ. Trimming removed 2 bases at V and 4 bases at J, with 13 bases between. The CDR3 nucleotides are TGCGCCAGCAGCTTTACAGGAGGGGGGTACAATGAGCAGTTCTTC. Amino acid sequence: CASSFTGGGYNEQFF.

The table lists this clonotype with a few counts. This chain uses TRBV4-3 with TRBJ2-5; D not certain. Germline lookup yields CDR1 LGHNA and CDR2 YSLEER. The length of the CDR3 is 16 residues. V lost 0 bases and J lost 3, with 14 bases in between. CDR3 sequence (DNA): TGCGCCAGCAGCCAAGATGTGGGAAAACGAAAAGAGACCCAGTACTTC. The encoded protein is CASSQDVGKRKETQYF.

The chain recombines TRBV25-1 with TRBJ2-3; 8 bases match TRBD2. The CDR3 is made up of 16 amino acids. V was pared by 5 bases and J by 1 base, with 8 bases of the junction left unmatched. Germline lookup yields CDR1 MGHDK and CDR2 SYGVNS. CDR3 DNA: TGTGCCAGCAGTAATCAAGCGGGAGTAGGCACAGATACGCAGTATTTT. It yields the protein CASSNQAGVGTDTQYF.

This clonotype was recorded a few times. The chain is built from TRBV15 and TRBJ2-7; TRBD1 agrees at 8 bases. This CDR3 spans 13 amino acids. After removal of 9 bases from V and 3 bases from J, the junction contained 7 bases not matched to a gene. Germline CDR1 LNHNV, CDR2 YYDKDF (reference sequence). In DNA form, the CDR3 reads TGTGCCACTTCGGACAGGGAACTCTACGAGCAGTACTTC. Protein: CATSDRELYEQYF.

This sequence joins TRBV25-1 and TRBJ2-2, with a tentative D call TRBD2 (5 bases). The V and J ends lost 6 bases and 0 bases respectively, with 14 bases between them. CDR1 MGHDK and CDR2 SYGVNS come from the germline V gene. The CDR3 length is 16 residues. Here the CDR3 DNA reads TGTGCCAGCAGGCGGGCAGGCCTTGCGAACACCGGGGAGCTGTTTTTT. This gives the protein CASRRAGLANTGELFF.

This clonotype was seen ten or more times. This sequence joins TRBV4-2 and TRBJ2-1; TRBD2 aligns across 13 bases. The V gene's germline CDR1 is LGHNA and CDR2 YNFKEQ. The CDR3 is 19 residues long. The junction had 12 bases not matched to a gene; V was cut back by 0 bases and J by 7 bases. CDR3 nucleotide sequence: TGTGCCAGCAGCCAAGAACGGGCCCTGGGGACTAGCGGGATTAATGAGCAGTTCTTC. Protein sequence: CASSQERALGTSGINEQFF.

J is TRBJ2-1 and V is TRBV27; 12 bases fit TRBD1. Germline trimming cut 5 bases from V and 7 bases from J; bases unmatched to any gene: 12. This CDR3 is built from 17 residues. CDR1 and CDR2 from the germline V gene are MNHEY and SMNVEV (reference sequence). The DNA for the CDR3 is TGTGCCAGCAGTCCCGTTGGGGACAGGGGGCAAAAAAATGAGCAGTTCTTC. Amino acids: CASSPVGDRGQKNEQFF.

V gene TRBV27 combines with J gene TRBJ2-7; 8 bases line up with TRBD1. The CDR3 contains 15 residues. V lost 4 bases to trimming and J lost 5 bases; unmatched junction nucleotides: 10. Looked up from germline, CDR1 is MNHEY and CDR2 is SMNVEV (reference sequence). CDR3 nucleotide sequence: TGTGCCAGCAGTTGGACAGGGATTACCGTTAACGAGCAGTACTTC. Its protein is CASSWTGITVNEQYF.

The rearrangement uses TRBV28 and TRBJ2-2; TRBD1 aligns across 9 bases. There are 16 residues in the CDR3. The V and J ends lost 6 bases and 5 bases, in that order; junction bases with no gene match: 10. The V gene's germline CDR1 is MDHEN and CDR2 SYDVKM. This CDR3 is CASSNRGLGRTGELFF. Here the CDR3 DNA reads TGTGCCAGCAGCAACAGGGGGCTCGGTCGGACCGGGGAGCTGTTTTTT.

This clonotype occurred a few times. This CDR3 reads CASSQGFDRGRMNTEAFF. CDR3 in DNA: TGCGCCAGCAGCCAAGGGTTCGACAGGGGGCGGATGAACACTGAAGCTTTCTTT. The chain recombines TRBV4-3 with TRBJ1-1, with 10 bases fitting TRBD1. Germline V gene sequence: CDR1 LGHNA, CDR2 YSLEER. The trim removed 1 base at V and 0 bases at J, leaving 8 bases unmatched. The CDR3 totals 18 residues.

This clonotype showed up just a few times. The chain combines TRBV28 with TRBJ2-3; possible D gene TRBD2, 6 bases. The CDR3 is made up of 16 amino acids. CDR1 MDHEN and CDR2 SYDVKM come from the germline V gene. V gave up 5 bases and J gave up 0 bases, with 15 bases separating them. In DNA, the CDR3 is TGTGCCAGCAGTGCAGACACTAGCCCTAGCACAGATACGCAGTATTTT. Its translation is CASSADTSPSTDTQYF. Filled out from reference TRBV28 and TRBJ2-3, the complete variable domain reads DVKVTQSSRYLVKRTGEKVFLECVQDMDHENMFWYRQDPGLGLRLIYFSYDVKMKEKGDIPEGYSVSREKKERFSLILESASTNQTSMYLCASSADTSPSTDTQYFGPGTRLTVL.

This clonotype occurred many times. The genes are TRBV7-2 and TRBJ2-7; 10 nucleotides match TRBD1. The germline V gene has CDR1 SGHTA and CDR2 FQGNSA. V gave up 7 bases and J gave up 3 bases; unmatched junction bases: 6. The CDR3 runs 14 residues. The CDR3 is CASTGTGDIYEQYF. The CDR3 DNA follows: TGTGCCAGCACCGGGACAGGGGATATCTACGAGCAGTACTTC.

The CDR3 spells CSAQGQGSYNEQFF. CDR3 sequence (DNA): TGCAGTGCTCAGGGACAGGGGTCCTACAATGAGCAGTTCTTC. This chain joins TRBV20-1 and TRBJ2-1; TRBD1 aligns across 10 bases. The CDR3 contains 14 residues. Trimming cost V 5 bases and J 1 base; bases outside gene matches: 2. Germline V gene data show CDR1 as DFQATT and CDR2 as SNEGSKA (reference sequence).

This sequence joins TRBV12-3 or TRBV12-4 and TRBJ2-7, with a tentative D call TRBD2 (5 bases). V shed 6 bases and J shed 3 bases, with 15 bases lying between them. This CDR3 region has 14 residues. The chain's CDR3 is CASSRGPTLYEQYF. The CDR3 DNA is TGTGCCAGCAGCCGAGGGCCCACCCTCTACGAGCAGTACTTC.

The chain joins TRBV6-2 or TRBV6-3 to TRBJ2-1; 7 bases agree with TRBD2. The length of the CDR3 is 14 residues. J gave up 4 bases and V 8 bases, and 8 bases lay outside the gene matches. Germline CDR1 MNHEY, CDR2 SVGEGT. The CDR3 here is CASGGRGNYNEQFF. The CDR3 region has the DNA TGTGCCAGCGGCGGGCGGGGGAATTACAATGAGCAGTTCTTC.

This clonotype was observed a few times. The chain couples TRBV7-2 to TRBJ2-7, with a possible D match to TRBD2 (6 bases). V shed 3 bases and J shed 0 bases, with 15 bases lying between them. Germline V gene sequence: CDR1 SGHTA, CDR2 FQGNSA. The CDR3 consists of 16 residues. The CDR3: CASSLLWRESSYEQYF. In DNA, the CDR3 is TGTGCCAGCAGCTTGTTATGGCGGGAAAGCTCCTACGAGCAGTACTTC.

The gene calls are TRBV29-1 and TRBJ1-2; tentatively, D is TRBD1 (5 bases). V dropped 4 bases and J dropped 6 bases, with 9 bases sitting between them. This CDR3 is built from 11 residues. From germline, CDR1 is SQVTM and CDR2 ANQGSEA. The CDR3 bases are TGCAGCGTTGTTTTGGGGGATGGCTACACCTTC. It yields the protein CSVVLGDGYTF.

This clonotype occurred a few times. This chain connects TRBV7-2 to TRBJ2-7; a weak D match, TRBD2 (7 bases). CDR1 and CDR2 from the germline V gene are SGHTA and FQGNSA. This CDR3 has 16 amino acids. V was cut by 1 base and J by 1 base, with 14 bases left in between. CDR3 DNA: TGTGCCAGCAGCTTAGACCGGGGGGCAAGTTCCTACGAGCAGTACTTC. Protein product: CASSLDRGASSYEQYF.

The chain joins TRBV15 to TRBJ2-7; D unclear. There are 13 residues in the CDR3. Germline CDR1 reads LNHNV; CDR2 reads YYDKDF (reference sequence). Between the trimmed V and J ends, which lost 0 bases and 3 bases, there was a span of 6 bases. CDR3 protein: CATSRDNGYEQYF. CDR3 DNA: TGTGCCACCAGCAGAGATAACGGCTACGAGCAGTACTTC.

This clonotype was seen only a few times. V is TRBV19 and J is TRBJ2-7, with 8 bases matching TRBD2. Germline-derived CDR1 and CDR2 are LNHDA and SQIVND (reference sequence). The trim removed 3 bases at V and 4 bases at J, leaving 8 bases unmatched. The length of the CDR3 is 15 residues. For the CDR3, the DNA is TGTGCCAGTAGTATCGCGGGACTAGGGGATTACGAGCAGTACTTC. It yields the protein CASSIAGLGDYEQYF. Filled out from reference TRBV19 and TRBJ2-7, the complete variable domain reads DGGITQSPKYLFRKEGQNVTLSCEQNLNHDAMYWYRQDPGQGLRLIYYSQIVNDFQKGDIAEGYSVSREKKESFPLTVTSAQKNPTAFYLCASSIAGLGDYEQYFGPGTRLTVT.

This clonotype was observed a few times. Germline is not matched at one junction end, which may reflect a read error. The DNA of the CDR3 is TGTGCCAGCAGCTTAGCCGGTGCGGGAGAGCGGTTCTTC. Protein sequence: CASSLAGAGERFF. This chain connects TRBV7-9 to TRBJ2-1; 7 nucleotides align to TRBD2. The CDR3 runs to 13 residues. The germline gives CDR1 SEHNR, CDR2 FQNEAQ (reference sequence).

This sequence joins TRBV4-1 and TRBJ2-1; D is undetermined. V gave up 1 base and J gave up 6 bases, with 22 bases separating them. The CDR3 sequence is 18 residues long. Germline CDR1 MGHRA, CDR2 YSYEKL. CDR3 loop: CASSQVAGHFTERNEQFF. The CDR3 DNA follows: TGCGCCAGCAGCCAAGTGGCAGGCCACTTCACCGAACGCAATGAGCAGTTCTTC.